This T cell receptor (beta chain) was captured in a study of cytomegalovirus exposure and HLA in healthy donors. The PCR made use of 60 Vbeta and 13 Jbeta primers. TCRdb's table, derived via immunoSEQ multiplex PCR, lists solely in-frame clones and lacks some. Seen here are approximately 100,000 clones, just over 70% observed once, and the top ten hold roughly 0.79%. The V end was cut by 10 bases, the J end by 5 bases, with 21 bases between. This CDR3 is built from 14 residues. Germline-derived CDR1 and CDR2 are ENHRY and SYGVKD. The material sequenced was PBMCs. This sequence originates from a boy younger than 18 in good health and CMV-seronegative. This chain joins TRBV10-3 and TRBJ2-7, with a possible D match to TRBD1 (8 bases). This CDR3 reads CATGGLRQGHEQYF. As DNA, the CDR3 is TGTGCCACCGGGGGGCTAAGACAGGGGCACGAGCAGTACTTC.